Shown below are 29 T cell receptor beta chains from a single sample sequenced in a study of blood T cell repertoires in COVID-19. The method was immunoSEQ multiplex PCR; TCRdb's version includes in-frame clones alone and lacks a portion of them. The sample lists tens of thousands of clones; roughly 88% were seen once. Sequencing input: peripheral blood. Receptors originate from a woman of 80 years or more with acute or convalescent COVID-19.

The chain is built from TRBV5-4 and TRBJ2-1, with 8 positions matching TRBD1. Germline assignment: CDR1 SGHNT and CDR2 YYREEE (reference sequence). The CDR3 has 14 residues. The ends lost 5 bases at V and 9 bases at J; junction bases unmatched: 10. The CDR3 bases are TGTGCCAGCAGTAGGTCAGGGGGCATGGTTGAGCAGTTCTTC. It translates to CASSRSGGMVEQFF.

The V call is TRBV2, the J call TRBJ1-2; 7 nucleotides agree with TRBD1. V lost 4 bases to trimming and J lost 8 bases; unmatched junction nucleotides: 10. CDR1 and CDR2 (germline): SNHLY, FYNNEI. The CDR3 extends over 14 amino acids. The CDR3 DNA reads as TGTGCCAGCAGTGCCCTACAGGGGCGGGGAGGCTACACCTTC. It is translated as CASSALQGRGGYTF.

The V call is TRBV28, the J call TRBJ1-2; 8 nucleotides line up with TRBD1. Germline V lookup: CDR1 MDHEN, CDR2 SYDVKM. The CDR3 has 14 residues. V trimming: 5 bases; J trimming: 4 bases; junction bases outside the gene matches: 6. As DNA, the CDR3 is TGTGCCAGCAGTGGGACGGACAGGGTCTATGGCTACACCTTC. Translated: CASSGTDRVYGYTF.

The V and J genes are TRBV19 and TRBJ1-1; 9 bases are a match to TRBD1. CDR1 LNHDA and CDR2 SQIVND come from the germline V gene (reference sequence). V shed 2 bases, J shed 7 bases, and the junction held 5 bases outside the gene matches. This CDR3 has 14 residues. CDR3 protein: CASSIYRGRGEAFF. CDR3 DNA sequence: TGTGCCAGTAGTATATACAGGGGGCGCGGTGAAGCTTTCTTT. Filled out from reference TRBV19 and TRBJ1-1, the complete variable domain reads DGGITQSPKYLFRKEGQNVTLSCEQNLNHDAMYWYRQDPGQGLRLIYYSQIVNDFQKGDIAEGYSVSREKKESFPLTVTSAQKNPTAFYLCASSIYRGRGEAFFGQGTRLTVV.

The chain links TRBV6-5 to TRBJ1-2; D gene uncertain. Germline V gene data show CDR1 as MNHEY and CDR2 as SVGAGI. There are 14 residues in the CDR3. Trimming removed 7 bases from V and 5 bases from J, with 17 bases in between. CDR3 in amino acids: CASTNAGKLYGYTF. In DNA form, the CDR3 reads TGTGCCAGCACTAACGCCGGGAAACTATATGGCTACACCTTC.

The J gene is TRBJ2-3, the V gene TRBV5-6; 10 nucleotides agree with TRBD2. The CDR3 extends over 17 amino acids. Germline assignment: CDR1 SGHDT and CDR2 YYEEEE. J gave up 1 base and V 0 bases, and 5 bases lay outside the gene matches. The DNA of the CDR3 is TGTGCCAGCAGCTTGGGGGGAACTAGCGGGGGCACAGATACGCAGTATTTT. Encoded protein: CASSLGGTSGGTDTQYF.

This clone has a single count. The chain carries TRBV15 and TRBJ2-3; no clear D. CDR1 is LNHNV and CDR2 is YYDKDF in the germline V gene (reference sequence). V was cut by 0 bases and J by 2 bases, with 12 bases left in between. The CDR3 has 16 amino acids. CDR3 sequence reads: CATSRDPGAYTDTQYF. The CDR3 DNA reads TGTGCCACCAGCAGAGATCCTGGAGCGTACACAGATACGCAGTATTTT.

This chain connects TRBV5-4 to TRBJ2-3, with TRBD2 matching over 8 bases. The CDR3 is 16 amino acids. CDR1 is SGHNT, CDR2 YYREEE, per germline (reference sequence). V shed 2 bases and J 0 bases; nucleotides not matched to a gene: 5. This CDR3 reads CASSLVAGPSTDTQYF. The CDR3 bases are TGTGCCAGCAGCTTAGTAGCGGGGCCTAGCACAGATACGCAGTATTTT.

This chain links TRBV6-1 with TRBJ2-5, with D perhaps matching TRBD2 (5 bases). V gave up 2 bases and J gave up 2 bases, with 12 bases separating them. Germline CDR1 MNHNS, CDR2 SASEGT. The CDR3 consists of 15 residues. The CDR3: CASSELGSYQETQYF. The CDR3 DNA reads TGTGCCAGCAGTGAACTAGGGAGTTATCAAGAGACCCAGTACTTC.

The V gene is TRBV3-1 (or the pseudogene TRBV3-2), the J gene TRBJ2-2, with 12 bases fitting TRBD1. Trimming took 6 bases from V and 3 from J; bases not matched to a gene: 8. The CDR3 loop spans 17 amino acids. Germline CDR1 and CDR2: LGHDT and YNNKEL (reference sequence). Here the CDR3 DNA reads TGTGCCAGCAGACCGGGACAGGGGGCTAGGGACACCGGGGAGCTGTTTTTT. This encodes CASRPGQGARDTGELFF.

Here the CDR3 reads CSVGILAEAFF. The CDR3 DNA sequence: TGCAGCGTTGGAATACTCGCTGAAGCTTTCTTT. The rearrangement uses TRBV29-1 and TRBJ1-1; no definite D call. Deletions cut 4 bases from V and 6 bases from J, with 9 bases between. This CDR3 is built from 11 residues. CDR1 is SQVTM and CDR2 is ANQGSEA in the germline V gene.

This clone has just a few counts. The V call is TRBV11-2, the J call TRBJ2-7; D not certain. Trimming pared 3 bases from V and 2 bases from J, leaving 2 bases between. Per germline, CDR1 SGHAT and CDR2 FQNNGV. The CDR3 consists of 11 residues. The CDR3 sequence: CASSFTYEQYF. CDR3 nucleotide sequence: TGTGCCAGCAGCTTTACCTACGAGCAGTACTTC.

This rearrangement joins TRBV6-6 to TRBJ2-1; 8 nucleotides line up with TRBD2. Germline trimming cut 0 bases from V and 7 bases from J; bases unmatched to any gene: 8. The CDR3 is made up of 16 amino acids. Germline assignment: CDR1 MNHNY and CDR2 SVGAGI (reference sequence). The DNA of the CDR3 is TGTGCCAGCAGTTACTCGATGAGCGGGGGTGGAAATGAGCAGTTCTTC. It yields the protein CASSYSMSGGGNEQFF.

This chain links TRBV7-9 with TRBJ2-2, with a possible D match to TRBD2 (5 bases). Per the germline V gene, CDR1 is SEHNR and CDR2 is FQNEAQ (reference sequence). This CDR3 is built from 14 residues. The germline V and J ends were trimmed by 5 bases and 5 bases, with 12 bases remaining between them. The chain's CDR3 is CASSKLTRTGELFF. The CDR3, as DNA: TGTGCCAGCAGCAAGCTAACTAGAACCGGGGAGCTGTTTTTT.

This chain connects TRBV9 to TRBJ1-3; a possible D gene is TRBD1 (5 bases). The CDR3 covers 16 residues. From germline, CDR1 is SGDLS and CDR2 YYNGEE. V was cut by 2 bases and J by 2 bases, with 14 bases left in between. The chain's CDR3 is CASSVTAQGAGNTIYF. Written as DNA, the CDR3 is TGTGCCAGCAGCGTTACAGCCCAAGGGGCTGGAAACACCATATATTTT. Variable domain in full (rest from reference TRBV9 and TRBJ1-3): DSGVTQTPKHLITATGQRVTLRCSPRSGDLSVYWYQQSLDQGLQFLIQYYNGEERAKGNILERFSAQQFPDLHSELNLSSLELGDSALYFCASSVTAQGAGNTIYFGEGSWLTVV.

This rearrangement joins TRBV6-6 to TRBJ1-5; no reliable D call. Germline V CDR1 and CDR2: MNHNY, SVGAGI (reference sequence). V lost 6 bases to trimming and J lost 1 base, with 13 bases between them. The CDR3 loop spans 15 amino acids. CDR3 nucleotide sequence: TGTGCCAGCAGACCCCCACCTATAAGCAATCAGCCCCAGCATTTT. This sequence encodes CASRPPPISNQPQHF.

The chain employs TRBV5-6 and TRBJ1-2; TRBD1 matches 7 bases. V shed 6 bases and J 3 bases; nucleotides not matched to a gene: 17. CDR1 is SGHDT and CDR2 is YYEEEE in the germline V gene. The CDR3 consists of 17 residues. CDR3 sequence (DNA): TGTGCCAGCACCCCTATGGCAGGTCGGGACAGCTACTATGGCTACACCTTC. Translating gives CASTPMAGRDSYYGYTF.

The rearrangement uses TRBV7-3 and TRBJ2-1; maybe TRBD2 (7 bases). V lost 1 base and J lost 2, with 15 bases in between. The CDR3 sequence is 17 residues long. Germline V gene lookup returns CDR1 SGHTA and CDR2 FQGTGA. The CDR3 region is CASSLIGAGATYNEQFF. CDR3 DNA sequence: TGTGCCAGCAGCTTAATTGGCGCGGGGGCTACCTACAATGAGCAGTTCTTC.

J is TRBJ1-1 and V is TRBV19; 7 positions agree with TRBD1. The junction had 3 bases not matched to a gene; V was cut back by 4 bases and J by 1 base. This CDR3 has 14 amino acids. CDR1 and CDR2 (germline): LNHDA, SQIVND (reference sequence). CDR3 loop: CASSTRDRNTEAFF. CDR3 DNA: TGTGCCAGTAGTACCCGGGACAGGAACACTGAAGCTTTCTTT.

V and J are TRBV19 and TRBJ1-3; D remains ambiguous. Per germline, CDR1 LNHDA and CDR2 SQIVND (reference sequence). The CDR3 is 15 amino acids. The germline V and J ends were trimmed by 7 bases and 0 bases, with 13 bases remaining between them. The chain's CDR3 is CASTQNPGSGNTIYF. CDR3 nucleotide sequence: TGTGCCAGTACCCAGAACCCAGGCTCTGGAAACACCATATATTTT.

V and J are TRBV5-1 and TRBJ2-3; TRBD2 matches at 7 bases. This CDR3 comprises 16 residues. V lost 1 base and J lost 1; bases outside the gene matches: 6. Looked up from germline, CDR1 is SGHRS and CDR2 is YFSETQ. The CDR3 nucleotides are TGCGCCAGCAGCTTGTTCGGGGCGGGAGGCACAGATACGCAGTATTTT. It is translated as CASSLFGAGGTDTQYF.

V and J are TRBV5-1 and TRBJ1-1; 7 bases are a match to TRBD1. Germline V lookup: CDR1 SGHRS, CDR2 YFSETQ. Trimming at V came to 4 bases and at J to 2 bases, leaving 5 bases not matched to a gene. The CDR3 is made up of 14 amino acids. This CDR3 reads CASSPDRSNTEAFF. DNA for the CDR3: TGCGCCAGCAGCCCGGACAGGAGCAACACTGAAGCTTTCTTT.

This clone was found a few times. The chain joins TRBV7-9 to TRBJ1-5; D is perhaps TRBD1 (5 bases). V gave up 6 bases and J gave up 10 bases, with 19 bases separating them. CDR3 length: 14 residues. In germline, CDR1 is SEHNR, CDR2 FQNEAQ (reference sequence). This CDR3 is CASSLGGDFQPQHF. CDR3 in DNA: TGTGCCAGCAGTTTGGGGGGGGACTTCCAACCCCAGCATTTT.

This chain connects TRBV15 to TRBJ2-1; D is perhaps TRBD2 (6 bases). Germline V lookup: CDR1 LNHNV, CDR2 YYDKDF (reference sequence). The CDR3 extends over 15 amino acids. V shed 5 bases and J shed 8 bases, with 19 bases lying between them. The CDR3 loop reads CATSPSYLARDEQFF. The CDR3 DNA sequence: TGTGCCACCAGCCCTTCGTATCTAGCGAGGGATGAGCAGTTCTTC.

The chain links TRBV6-4 to TRBJ2-6; D perhaps matches TRBD2 (7 bases). V was clipped by 6 bases and J by 2 bases, with 14 bases between them. The germline gives CDR1 MRHNA, CDR2 SNTAGT. This CDR3 has 16 amino acids. CDR3 loop: CASSTRGAPGANVLTF. The CDR3, as DNA: TGTGCCAGCAGCACCCGGGGGGCCCCTGGGGCCAACGTCCTGACTTTC.

The rearrangement uses TRBV2 and TRBJ1-1, with D hard to call. This CDR3 contains 13 residues. Germline CDR1 is SNHLY and CDR2 is FYNNEI. V lost 4 bases to trimming and J lost 1 base, with 7 bases between them. CDR3 in DNA: TGTGCCAGCAGTGTGACAACGAACACTGAAGCTTTCTTT. It encodes CASSVTTNTEAFF. Complete variable domain (other parts from reference TRBV2 and TRBJ1-1): EPEVTQTPSHQVTQMGQEVILRCVPISNHLYFYWYRQILGQKVEFLVSFYNNEISEKSEIFDDQFSVERPDGSNFTLKIRSTKLEDSAMYFCASSVTTNTEAFFGQGTRLTVV.

This sequence joins TRBV5-8 and TRBJ1-1; 7 bases are shared with TRBD1. The CDR3 is 16 amino acids. Looked up from germline, CDR1 is SGHTS and CDR2 is YDEGEE. V lost 4 bases to trimming and J lost 0 bases; unmatched junction nucleotides: 9. CDR3 in amino acids: CASSPKGAFVNTEAFF. The CDR3 nucleotides read TGTGCCAGCAGCCCCAAGGGGGCTTTTGTGAACACTGAAGCTTTCTTT.

The V call is TRBV28, the J call TRBJ1-5; TRBD1 matches at 7 bases. With 3 bases clipped from V and 5 bases from J, the junction kept 13 bases outside the gene matches. This CDR3 comprises 17 residues. Germline values: CDR1 MDHEN, CDR2 SYDVKM. Here the CDR3 DNA reads TGTGCCAGCAGTTTTCAGACAGGGCTTATCCTTTATCAGCCCCAGCATTTT. Amino acids: CASSFQTGLILYQPQHF.

This clone has a handful of counts. This chain links TRBV11-3 with TRBJ2-2, with 9 bases lining up with TRBD1. Losses at the gene ends were 5 bases for V and 6 bases for J; bases not matched to a gene: 10. From germline, CDR1 is SGHNT and CDR2 YENEEA. The CDR3 sequence is 16 residues long. The CDR3 region is CASSPLTGGIPGELFF. The CDR3, as DNA: TGTGCCAGCAGCCCATTGACAGGGGGAATACCCGGGGAGCTGTTTTTT.